The rows below give T cell receptor beta chains drawn from one sample of a study of cytomegalovirus exposure and HLA in healthy donors. Profiling relied on immunoSEQ multiplex PCR, and the TCRdb table lists in-frame clones only, not all of them. The sample holds around 130,000 clones, around 80% seen once. The sequencing input was PBMCs. The receptors come from a young woman in good health and CMV-seropositive. Each CDR3 is given without its conserved first and last residue.

CDR3 length	V gene	J gene	CDR3 protein
10	TRBV15	TRBJ1-4	ATSPGGFGFF
14	TRBV4-2	TRBJ2-2	ASSQASDRGGGELF
15	TRBV19	TRBJ1-5	ASRRDRGLYSNQPQH
14	TRBV11-2	TRBJ1-1	ASSAGQGAPWTEAF
15	TRBV13	TRBJ2-6	ASSFTGGPSGANVLT
10	TRBV6-5	TRBJ2-7	ASSPTGYEQY
11	TRBV10-3	TRBJ2-1	AIGEHQGHEQF
11	TRBV29-1	TRBJ2-7	SVRRDRGYEQY
14	TRBV7-6	TRBJ2-6	ASSLFSGAGANVLT
11	TRBV6-1	TRBJ1-2	ASSRTDHRGYT
17	TRBV11-2	TRBJ2-3	ASSSEVGFVGGSTDTQY
13	TRBV29-1	TRBJ2-3	SVERGAGGADTQY
11	TRBV4-1	TRBJ2-3	ASSQDTSDTQY
10	TRBV29-1	TRBJ1-1	SARTGGTEAF
13	TRBV15	TRBJ2-2	ATSTGTGDTGELF
12	TRBV19	TRBJ2-2	ASSGAGGTGELF
11	TRBV25-1	TRBJ1-1	ASSEVYSTEAF
12	TRBV7-3	TRBJ2-5	ASSSGTSPETQY
11	TRBV10-3	TRBJ2-1	AIRGGVDDEQF
13	TRBV25-1	TRBJ1-3	ASSGGGTSGNTIY
15	TRBV10-3	TRBJ2-2	AASKGLAGGPTGELF
11	TRBV6-1	TRBJ2-1	ASSHGGANEQF
12	TRBV19	TRBJ1-1	ASSIDRLNTEAF
12	TRBV11-2	TRBJ2-5	ASSSRTSKETQY
12	TRBV19	TRBJ1-4	ASSPGQGAEKLF
12	TRBV19	TRBJ2-3	ASSWTTTGDTQY
10	TRBV4-1	TRBJ2-1	ASSHPGTPLF
12	TRBV6-4	TRBJ2-2	ASTSGQNTGELF
12	TRBV6-6	TRBJ1-3	ASSYGGTGNTIY
11	TRBV13	TRBJ2-3	ASSRQGTDTQY
11	TRBV7-9	TRBJ1-2	ASSLKDIYGYT
12	TRBV9	TRBJ2-5	ASSVLADQETQY
12	TRBV6-5	TRBJ1-6	ASRRQGANSPLH
13	TRBV27	TRBJ2-3	ASSVIGTAIRAQY
11	TRBV6-6	TRBJ2-2	ASSPSNTGELF
13	TRBV27	TRBJ2-5	ATPWLKGGQETQY
13	TRBV5-6	TRBJ2-1	ASSFLSGGVNEQF
12	TRBV6-4	TRBJ2-3	ASSTSGEGDTQY
12	TRBV6-1	TRBJ1-1	ASRGLRAGTEAF
15	TRBV15	TRBJ2-7	ATSRRGTLISSYEQY
12	TRBV2	-	ASSEGTSPYEQY
12	TRBV6-5	TRBJ1-1	ASRPLRGDTEAF
13	TRBV4-1	TRBJ2-7	ASSQVGRGRYEQY
13	TRBV7-8	TRBJ2-5	ASSLGGGFQETQY
12	TRBV7-6	-	ASSLESGNYEQY
13	TRBV7-2	TRBJ2-3	ASSLASVSADTQY
15	TRBV4-1	TRBJ1-5	ASSQLPGQGDNQPQH
14	TRBV2	TRBJ2-3	ASSELPSLGTDTQY
16	TRBV6-7	TRBJ1-2	ASSYGGTGRREGYGYT
11	TRBV7-3	TRBJ1-2	ASSPGTGRGYT
15	TRBV5-1	TRBJ2-3	ASRPRWTEILTDTQY
9	TRBV27	TRBJ2-7	ASSFLYEQY
15	TRBV9	TRBJ2-1	ASSVVGTRGGHNEQF
12	TRBV9	TRBJ2-5	ASSVGVGGETQY
10	TRBV10-3	TRBJ2-5	AISREGETQY
12	TRBV5-1	TRBJ2-5	ASRPSDRGASPY
13	TRBV16	TRBJ2-3	ASSQSRQDTDTQY